These 13 T cell receptor beta chains were all obtained from the same sample, sequenced in a study of regulatory T cells in long-lasting Graves disease. Building the TCR beta libraries relied on iRepertoire HTBI primers, and CDR3 regions underwent Arm-PCR. Each CDR3 protein is one row after TCRdb ran MiXCR on the multiplex PCR reads. The data show around 400,000 distinct CDR3 sequences, roughly 23% seen once. Time point in this sample: persistent/refractory GD, antithyroid drugs over 5 years with positive TRAb. The authors made the TCR library using RNA they extracted from PBMCs. The sequenced sample was peripheral blood mononuclear cells (PBMCs), obtained when the disease was refractory, from a patient treated with antithyroid drugs. Receptors were obtained from a woman aged 40 to 50 with Graves disease.

Details on this clonotype: A clone one base away is much larger, so this may be a read error. The CDR3 ends on some other residue instead of the conserved phenylalanine or tryptophan, so this is likely a read error. This chain links TRBV6-6 with TRBJ2-7; TRBD2 aligns across 7 bases. Germline-derived CDR1 and CDR2 are MNHNY and SVGAGI (reference sequence). The V gene end was trimmed by 0 bases and the J gene end by 5 bases; junction bases not matched to a gene: 10. The CDR3 has 16 residues. The CDR3, as DNA: TGTGCCAGCAGTTACTCAGTAGCGGGCCCGGTACACGAGCAGTACCTC. Residues: CASSYSVAGPVHEQYL.

This rearrangement joins TRBV5-1 to TRBJ2-7, with a weak D call TRBD1 (6 bases). The V end lost 4 bases, the J end lost 4 bases, and 18 bases lay between the germline ends. This CDR3 has 15 residues. Germline values: CDR1 SGHRS, CDR2 YFSETQ. The CDR3 here is CASSRVGASLYEQYF. CDR3 in DNA: TGCGCCAGCAGCCGAGTGGGGGCGTCGCTATACGAGCAGTACTTC.

There are many counts of this clonotype. V is TRBV12-3 or TRBV12-4 and J is TRBJ1-5, with D uncertain. Trimming pared 1 base from V and 3 bases from J, leaving 13 bases between. The CDR3 loop spans 16 amino acids. The CDR3 loop reads CASSLESSGNNQPQHF. CDR3 nucleotides: TGTGCCAGCAGTTTAGAATCATCGGGGAACAATCAGCCCCAGCATTTT.

At least ten counts were recorded for this clonotype. This chain connects TRBV28 to TRBJ2-5; D might be TRBD2 (6 bases). The CDR3 has 15 amino acids. Germline V gives CDR1 MDHEN, CDR2 SYDVKM. V shed 5 bases and J shed 1 base, with 14 bases lying between them. CDR3 in DNA: TGTGCCAGCAGTGTCCCCCGGGACTTCCAAGAGACCCAGTACTTC. Residues: CASSVPRDFQETQYF.

This clonotype was counted at least ten times. This sequence joins TRBV28 and TRBJ2-2; 9 nucleotides line up with TRBD1. V shed 5 bases and J 0 bases; nucleotides not matched to a gene: 7. The germline V gene has CDR1 MDHEN and CDR2 SYDVKM. The CDR3 totals 17 residues. CDR3 amino acids: CASSTLRTGANTGELFF. In DNA form, the CDR3 reads TGTGCCAGCAGTACCCTACGGACAGGGGCGAACACCGGGGAGCTGTTTTTT.

This sequence joins TRBV28 and TRBJ2-3; 7 bases are a match to TRBD1. The V segment lost 6 bases and the J segment 2 bases; nucleotides outside the gene matches: 20. Germline V gene lookup returns CDR1 MDHEN and CDR2 SYDVKM. This CDR3 spans 19 amino acids. Here the CDR3 DNA reads TGTGCCAGCAGAGGGGTACAGGGGCGAACAGCCACTTCCACAGATACGCAGTATTTT. Translating it yields CASRGVQGRTATSTDTQYF.

CDR3: CASSPRGREAGELFF. CDR3 in DNA: TGTGCCAGCAGCCCCCGCGGCAGGGAAGCCGGGGAGCTGTTTTTT. This rearrangement joins TRBV7-9 to TRBJ2-2; D is perhaps TRBD1 (5 bases). The germline V gene has CDR1 SEHNR and CDR2 FQNEAQ (reference sequence). V lost 5 bases and J lost 6, with 16 bases in between. The CDR3 is made up of 15 amino acids.

This clonotype was seen only a few times. This chain links TRBV9 with TRBJ2-2, with a possible D match to TRBD1 (5 bases). Germline-derived CDR1 and CDR2 are SGDLS and YYNGEE. The CDR3 has 14 residues. V lost 4 bases, J lost 0 bases, and 7 bases lay in between. The CDR3 loop reads CASSPTANTGELFF. The CDR3 DNA is TGTGCCAGCAGCCCGACAGCGAACACCGGGGAGCTGTTTTTT.

This chain connects TRBV2 to TRBJ2-3, with D unresolved. The V gene's germline CDR1 is SNHLY and CDR2 FYNNEI. Trimming left V 8 bases short and J 4 bases short, with 7 bases between. This CDR3 is built from 11 residues. The CDR3 coding sequence is TGTGCCAGCCCGAGGCCAGATACGCAGTATTTT. It codes for CASPRPDTQYF.

Worth noting for this clonotype: The junction and the germline gene differ at one end; a read error may be behind it. The V call is TRBV7-3, the J call TRBJ1-1; D ambiguous. Germline CDR1 and CDR2: SGHTA and FQGTGA. CDR3 length equals 17 residues. CDR3 region: CGSSLKPLTERVDRAFF. CDR3 DNA sequence: TGTGGCAGCAGCTTAAAGCCCTTGACGGAGAGGGTGGATCGAGCTTTCTTT. Using reference TRBV7-3 and TRBJ1-1 for the parts outside the CDR3, the full variable domain is GAGVSQTPSNKVTEKGKYVELRCDPISGHTALYWYRQSLGQGPEFLIYFQGTGAADDSGLPNDRFFAVRPEGSVSTLKIQRTERGDSAVYLCGSSLKPLTERVDRAFFGQGTRLTVV.

This chain connects TRBV11-2 to TRBJ2-7; TRBD2 aligns across 7 bases. There are 17 residues in the CDR3. The germline gives CDR1 SGHAT, CDR2 FQNNGV. The V gene end was trimmed by 4 bases and the J gene end by 5 bases; junction bases not matched to a gene: 17. CDR3 in amino acids: CASSSPGGSKVSHEQYF. DNA for the CDR3: TGTGCCAGCAGCTCCCCCGGCGGGAGTAAGGTATCCCACGAGCAGTACTTC.

The gene calls are TRBV4-1 and TRBJ1-6; D uncertain. With 5 bases removed from V and 9 bases from J, the gap between germline ends came to 11 bases. CDR3 length: 13 residues. CDR1 and CDR2 from the germline V gene are MGHRA and YSYEKL. In DNA, the CDR3 is TGCGCCAGCAGCTCGCATCGGGGTTCACCCCTCCACTTT. Amino acids: CASSSHRGSPLHF.

The J gene is TRBJ2-4, the V gene TRBV7-9; D remains ambiguous. The CDR3 contains 15 residues. Germline CDR1 and CDR2: SEHNR and FQNEAQ (reference sequence). V was pared by 2 bases and J by 1 base, with 9 bases between. For the CDR3, the DNA is TGTGCCAGCAGCTTAAAGGGAAGGGCCAAAAACATTCAGTACTTC. Amino acid sequence: CASSLKGRAKNIQYF.